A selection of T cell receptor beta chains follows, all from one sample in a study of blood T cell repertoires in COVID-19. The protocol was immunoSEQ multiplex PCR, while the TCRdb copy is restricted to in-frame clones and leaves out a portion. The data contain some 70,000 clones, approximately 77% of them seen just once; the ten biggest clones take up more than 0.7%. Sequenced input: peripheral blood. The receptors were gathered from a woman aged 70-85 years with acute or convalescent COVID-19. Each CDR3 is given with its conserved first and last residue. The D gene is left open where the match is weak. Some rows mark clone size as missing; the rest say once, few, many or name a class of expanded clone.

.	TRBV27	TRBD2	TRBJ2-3	TGTGCCAGGGAGCGGGAACCCGTCGCAAATACGCAGTATTTT	CAREREPVANTQYF
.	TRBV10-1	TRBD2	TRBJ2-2	TGCGCCAGCATAGGAGCGGGGCCCACCGGGGAGCTGTTTTTT	CASIGAGPTGELFF
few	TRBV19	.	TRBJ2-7	TGTGCCAGTAGTGGAGGGGTCAGCTACGAGCAGTACTTC	CASSGGVSYEQYF
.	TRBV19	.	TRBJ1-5	TGTGCCAGTGTTAGCGGGGCCACTAATCAGCCCCAGCATTTT	CASVSGATNQPQHF
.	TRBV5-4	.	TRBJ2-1	TGTGCCAGCAGCTTGGATCCCGGCCCGGGTGAGGAGCAGTTCTTC	CASSLDPGPGEEQFF
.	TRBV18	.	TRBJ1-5	TGTGCCAGCTCACCAGGGAGGGATCAGCCCCAGCATTTT	CASSPGRDQPQHF
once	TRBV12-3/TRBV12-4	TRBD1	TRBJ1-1	TGTGCCAGCAGTTCCGGGACAGGTGGGGCTTTCTTT	CASSSGTGGAFF
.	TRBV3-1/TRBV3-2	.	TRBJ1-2	TGTGCCAGCAGCCCCGCCGGGGGGGTCTCCTACTATGGCTACACCTTC	CASSPAGGVSYYGYTF
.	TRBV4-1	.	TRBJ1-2	TGCGCCAGCAGCCACGGAAGGGGGGGTAACTATGGCTACACCTTC	CASSHGRGGNYGYTF
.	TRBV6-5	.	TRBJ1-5	TGTGCCAGCAGGGGAACAGGGTATCAGCCCCAGCATTTT	CASRGTGYQPQHF
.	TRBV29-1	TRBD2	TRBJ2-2	TGCAGCGCGAGACTAGCGGGATTTAACACCGGGGAGCTGTTTTTT	CSARLAGFNTGELFF
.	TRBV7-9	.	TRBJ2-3	TGTGCCAGCAGCTCTAGCACAGATACGCAGTATTTT	CASSSSTDTQYF
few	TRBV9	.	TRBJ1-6	TGTGCCAGCAGCGTAGCCCCGGACAGCGGACCCGAAATGAATTCACCCCTCCACTTT	CASSVAPDSGPEMNSPLHF